The 3 T cell receptor beta chains below come from one sample, sequenced in a study of cytomegalovirus exposure and HLA in healthy donors. It was with 60 Vbeta and 13 Jbeta primers that the PCR ran. The assay was immunoSEQ multiplex PCR, and TCRdb's table has in-frame clones only and misses some. The sample holds roughly 83,000 clones, roughly 75% seen once. The sample consisted of PBMCs. These receptor sequences come from a man between 60 and 70 years old in good health and CMV-seronegative.

This chain joins TRBV30 and TRBJ1-1, with no clear D. CDR1 GTSNPN and CDR2 SVGIG come from the germline V gene (reference sequence). The CDR3 totals 13 residues. The V end was cut by 1 base, the J end by 0 bases, with 6 bases between. The CDR3: CAWSAHLNTEAFF. The CDR3 DNA sequence: TGTGCCTGGAGTGCCCACTTGAACACTGAAGCTTTCTTT.

This chain uses TRBV5-1 with TRBJ1-1; 11 bases align to TRBD1. CDR3 size: 15 residues. The J segment lost 5 bases and the V segment lost 0 bases, leaving 3 bases of the junction unmatched. Per the germline V gene, CDR1 is SGHRS and CDR2 is YFSETQ. CDR3 DNA: TGCGCCAGCAGCTTGGGGACAGGGGGCCAAACTGAAGCTTTCTTT. Encoded protein: CASSLGTGGQTEAFF. The full variable domain, in which reference TRBV5-1 and TRBJ1-1 provide the parts outside the CDR3, is KAGVTQTPRYLIKTRGQQVTLSCSPISGHRSVSWYQQTPGQGLQFLFEYFSETQRNKGNFPGRFSGRQFSNSRSEMNVSTLELGDSALYLCASSLGTGGQTEAFFGQGTRLTVV.

V usage is TRBV21-1 and J usage is TRBJ1-5. TRBV21-1 constitutes a pseudogene. CDR3 length: 17 residues. The CDR3 region is CASSAPNGTGDYQPQHF. DNA of the CDR3: TGTGCCAGCAGCGCCCCCAACGGGACGGGGGATTATCAGCCCCAGCATTTT.